This TCR beta chain originates from a study of post-analysis software for immune sequencing data. Study results and limitations: Elevated frequency relative to controls characterized 4 or 5 TRBV segments in patients, TRBV5-6, TRBV5-1 and TRBV20-1 among them. Multiple sclerosis patients showed significantly lower normalized Chao1 diversity than controls did. Co-batched samples clustered tightly together by F measure.

The CDR3 runs 15 residues. The V segment lost 6 bases and the J segment 4 bases; nucleotides outside the gene matches: 11. Germline V gene data show CDR1 as MNHEY and CDR2 as SMNVEV (reference sequence). Built from TCR beta cDNA, the libraries had unique molecular identifiers in them. TCRdb passed the PCR reads through MiXCR, listing each CDR3 protein once. The repertoire consists of fewer than 900,000 distinct CDR3 sequences, with roughly 46% occurring once and the leading ten covering 4% to 5%. This clonotype was seen once. Its antigen is currently unknown. The clonotype was recovered from a girl aged 10 to 17 with multiple sclerosis. The V call is TRBV27, the J call TRBJ1-1, with TRBD1 identical over 7 bases. The sequencing input was blood. The DNA for the CDR3 is TGTGCCAGCAGCCCCTCGTGGAGGGGGCGCACTGAAGCTTTCTTT. Its translation is CASSPSWRGRTEAFF.